The T cell receptor beta chain under discussion was sequenced for a study of regulatory T cells in long-lasting Graves disease. Regarding time point: persistent/refractory GD, antithyroid drugs over 5 years with positive TRAb. RNA from PBMCs was the source of the TCR library. Overall study results and limits: The analysis examined peripheral blood only and excluded thyroid tissue. Persistent Graves' patients showed a TCR diversity that was lower than that of newly diagnosed ones. Limited samples may have lowered accuracy.

This clonotype has a handful of counts. Antigen specificity is unknown. Construction of the TCR beta libraries employed iRepertoire HTBI primers in conjunction with Arm-PCR of CDR3 regions. Using its own MiXCR run on the multiplex PCR reads, TCRdb lists one record per CDR3 protein. The profile shows 500,000 to 800,000 distinct CDR3 sequences, approximately 31% of them singletons. The source material was peripheral blood mononuclear cells (PBMCs), sampled when the disease was refractory, from a patient treated with antithyroid drugs. The TCR comes from a female donor with Graves disease.

The CDR3 nucleotides read TGCGCCAGCAGCTCCGATCGCCTAGCGGGGGGCACAGATACGCAGTATTTT. Protein: CASSSDRLAGGTDTQYF. The gene calls are TRBV5-1 and TRBJ2-3, with 10 bases identical to TRBD2. The V and J ends lost 3 bases and 1 base, in that order; junction bases with no gene match: 8. Germline loops: CDR1 SGHRS, CDR2 YFSETQ. The CDR3 sequence is 17 residues long.